The 32 T cell receptor beta chains in this list originate from one sample, sequenced in a study of cytotoxic CD8 clonotypes in ibrutinib-treated CLL. TCRdb's copy holds only in-frame clones and misses some; the assay was immunoSEQ multiplex PCR. This table has 35,000 or so clones, 71% appearing once. The sample was PBMCs, taken at disease progression, from a patient treated with ibrutinib. These receptors were obtained from a human donor with chronic lymphocytic leukemia.

The chain employs TRBV6-5 and TRBJ2-4, with D possibly matching TRBD1 (6 bases). The CDR3 is 14 amino acids. Germline V gene lookup returns CDR1 MNHEY and CDR2 SVGAGI. V was clipped by 8 bases and J by 3 bases, with 14 bases between them. CDR3 in DNA: TGTGCCAGCTCTGGGGGCACAGACAAAAACATTCAGTACTTC. Protein product: CASSGGTDKNIQYF.

This clone was counted a few times. The chain has TRBV5-6 and TRBJ2-1, with TRBD2 matching over 7 bases. Losses at the gene ends were 4 bases for V and 0 bases for J; bases not matched to a gene: 7. The CDR3 totals 16 residues. Germline CDR1 and CDR2: SGHDT and YYEEEE. For the CDR3, the DNA is TGTGCCAGCAGCCTTACAGCGGGATTCTCCTACAATGAGCAGTTCTTC. Translation: CASSLTAGFSYNEQFF. Using reference TRBV5-6 and TRBJ2-1 for the parts outside the CDR3, the full variable domain is DAGVTQSPTHLIKTRGQQVTLRCSPKSGHDTVSWYQQALGQGPQFIFQYYEEEERQRGNFPDRFSGHQFPNYSSELNVNALLLGDSALYLCASSLTAGFSYNEQFFGPGTRLTVL.

J is TRBJ1-2 and V is TRBV2; TRBD1 is a possible D gene (6 bases). Germline V gene lookup returns CDR1 SNHLY and CDR2 FYNNEI. Trimming shortened V by 2 bases and J by 4 bases, and 8 bases separated the two germline ends. This CDR3 has 13 residues. CDR3 sequence (DNA): TGTGCCAGCAGTGAACAGGGGCCCTATGGCTACACCTTC. Its translation is CASSEQGPYGYTF.

The rearrangement links TRBV5-1 to TRBJ2-7; 9 nucleotides match TRBD1. After removal of 4 bases from V and 4 bases from J, the junction contained 6 bases not matched to a gene. This CDR3 is built from 14 residues. CDR1 is SGHRS, CDR2 YFSETQ, per germline. The CDR3 DNA follows: TGCGCCAGCAGCCCGCCGGGACAGGGATACGAGCAGTACTTC. This gives the protein CASSPPGQGYEQYF.

The chain links TRBV19 to TRBJ1-6, with D possibly TRBD1 on 5 matching bases. The CDR3 has 13 residues. Trimming took 5 bases from V and 9 from J, leaving 11 bases between them. The germline CDR1 and CDR2 sequences are LNHDA and SQIVND (reference sequence). The CDR3 sequence: CASSPDITSPLHF. The CDR3 DNA reads TGTGCCAGTAGTCCGGACATCACTTCACCCCTCCACTTT.

The genes are TRBV5-4 and TRBJ2-3, with 8 bases fitting TRBD2. The CDR3 has 15 amino acids. The V and J ends lost 2 bases and 5 bases, in that order; junction bases with no gene match: 7. CDR1 is SGHNT and CDR2 is YYREEE in the germline V gene (reference sequence). The CDR3 sequence: CASSLMGLGRDTQYF. CDR3 bases: TGTGCCAGCAGCTTAATGGGACTAGGGAGAGATACGCAGTATTTT.

J is TRBJ1-2 and V is TRBV6-6; 9 bases map to TRBD1. After removal of 5 bases from V and 4 bases from J, the junction contained 5 bases not matched to a gene. The germline V gene encodes CDR1 MNHNY and CDR2 SVGAGI (reference sequence). This CDR3 region has 14 residues. CDR3 region: CASSHDRGGYGYTF. CDR3 nucleotide sequence: TGTGCCAGCAGTCACGACAGGGGGGGCTATGGCTACACCTTC.

The chain joins TRBV10-3 to TRBJ1-1, with D perhaps matching TRBD1 (5 bases). V was pared by 7 bases and J by 1 base, with 10 bases between. Germline-derived CDR1 and CDR2 are ENHRY and SYGVKD. This CDR3 comprises 13 residues. CDR3 residues: CAIKIGENTEAFF. The CDR3 DNA is TGTGCCATCAAGATAGGGGAGAACACTGAAGCTTTCTTT.

The V and J genes are TRBV7-9 and TRBJ2-1; possibly TRBD1 for D (6 bases). CDR3 size: 13 residues. Germline V gives CDR1 SEHNR, CDR2 FQNEAQ (reference sequence). The CDR3 region is CTQGRVSYNEQFF. Here the CDR3 DNA reads TGTACACAGGGCAGGGTCTCCTACAATGAGCAGTTCTTC.

This chain links TRBV7-2 with TRBJ2-5, with 12 bases matching TRBD1. V was clipped by 5 bases and J by 4 bases; unmatched bases: 5. This CDR3 contains 15 residues. Germline values: CDR1 SGHTA, CDR2 FQGNSA. The CDR3 region is CASSPGQGATETQYF. The DNA of the CDR3 is TGTGCCAGCAGCCCGGGACAGGGGGCAACAGAGACCCAGTACTTC.

The chain carries TRBV19 and TRBJ2-1; D is unclear. Germline V lookup: CDR1 LNHDA, CDR2 SQIVND (reference sequence). This CDR3 is built from 13 residues. V shed 5 bases and J shed 8 bases, with 13 bases lying between them. The CDR3 region has the DNA TGTGCCAGTAGTCCGCTCGCAAGGGATGAGCAGTTCTTC. Translation: CASSPLARDEQFF. Combining the CDR3 with reference TRBV19 and TRBJ2-1 gives the whole variable domain DGGITQSPKYLFRKEGQNVTLSCEQNLNHDAMYWYRQDPGQGLRLIYYSQIVNDFQKGDIAEGYSVSREKKESFPLTVTSAQKNPTAFYLCASSPLARDEQFFGPGTRLTVL.

In this sample, this clone turned up a few times. The rearrangement links TRBV7-9 to TRBJ2-1; TRBD1 matches 8 bases. Germline loops: CDR1 SEHNR, CDR2 FQNEAQ (reference sequence). The CDR3 has 12 residues. V dropped 11 bases and J dropped 3; count of bases not matched to a gene: 3. The CDR3 nucleotides are TGTGCCTTCGGACAGGGCTACAATGAGCAGTTCTTC. Encoded protein: CAFGQGYNEQFF.

This clone showed up just a few times. J is TRBJ2-7 and V is TRBV2, with 7 bases aligning to TRBD2. The CDR3 spans 13 residues. V dropped 6 bases and J dropped 0; count of bases not matched to a gene: 2. Germline loops: CDR1 SNHLY, CDR2 FYNNEI. Here the CDR3 reads CASRGDYSYEQYF. For the CDR3, the DNA is TGTGCCAGCAGAGGGGACTACTCCTACGAGCAGTACTTC.

V and J are TRBV6-1 and TRBJ2-3; D is uncertain. CDR1 and CDR2 from the germline V gene are MNHNS and SASEGT. Trimming took off 1 base at V and 4 bases at J, with 9 bases between the two ends. The length of the CDR3 is 14 residues. The CDR3 spells CASSEGGAADTQYF. In nucleotides, the CDR3 is TGTGCCAGCAGTGAAGGGGGTGCCGCAGATACGCAGTATTTT.

J is TRBJ2-1 and V is TRBV2; possibly TRBD1 for D (5 bases). V was pared by 5 bases and J by 9 bases, with 20 bases between. Germline V gives CDR1 SNHLY, CDR2 FYNNEI. The CDR3 extends over 15 amino acids. This chain's CDR3 is CASSQQASRGGEQFF. The DNA of the CDR3 is TGTGCCAGCAGTCAGCAGGCTAGTAGGGGCGGTGAGCAGTTCTTC.

This chain links TRBV18 with TRBJ1-2, with 9 bases aligning to TRBD1. The CDR3 sequence is 15 residues long. The germline CDR1 and CDR2 sequences are KGHSH and LQKENI. J gave up 4 bases and V 6 bases, and 9 bases lay outside the gene matches. CDR3 in amino acids: CASSPGQGNTYGYTF. In nucleotides, the CDR3 is TGTGCCAGCTCGCCCGGACAGGGGAACACCTATGGCTACACCTTC.

This chain links TRBV5-1 with TRBJ2-2; 13 nucleotides line up with TRBD2. V shed 4 bases and J 4 bases; nucleotides not matched to a gene: 7. Per the germline V gene, CDR1 is SGHRS and CDR2 is YFSETQ. This CDR3 comprises 17 residues. The CDR3 nucleotides read TGCGCCAGCAGCCCCCGCGGGACTAGCGGGACCACCGGGGAGCTGTTTTTT. It specifies CASSPRGTSGTTGELFF.

The chain recombines TRBV5-1 with TRBJ2-7, with no clear D. Trimming left V 4 bases short and J 7 bases short, with 18 bases between. The germline gives CDR1 SGHRS, CDR2 YFSETQ. The CDR3 totals 14 residues. This chain's CDR3 is CASSPIAPLSEQYF. The CDR3 DNA sequence: TGCGCCAGCAGCCCGATCGCGCCTCTCTCTGAGCAGTACTTC. Variable domain in full (rest from reference TRBV5-1 and TRBJ2-7): KAGVTQTPRYLIKTRGQQVTLSCSPISGHRSVSWYQQTPGQGLQFLFEYFSETQRNKGNFPGRFSGRQFSNSRSEMNVSTLELGDSALYLCASSPIAPLSEQYFGPGTRLTVT.

The rearrangement links TRBV2 to TRBJ2-5; D gene uncertain. The germline gives CDR1 SNHLY, CDR2 FYNNEI. Between the trimmed V and J ends, which lost 4 bases and 1 base, there was a span of 10 bases. The CDR3 length is 14 residues. CDR3 sequence: CASSGTLPQETQYF. The CDR3 DNA follows: TGTGCCAGCAGTGGGACCCTACCCCAAGAGACCCAGTACTTC. The full variable domain, with the rest looked up from reference TRBV2 and TRBJ2-5, is EPEVTQTPSHQVTQMGQEVILRCVPISNHLYFYWYRQILGQKVEFLVSFYNNEISEKSEIFDDQFSVERPDGSNFTLKIRSTKLEDSAMYFCASSGTLPQETQYFGPGTRLLVL.

This chain connects TRBV5-4 to TRBJ2-5; 7 bases are a match to TRBD2. CDR1 is SGHNT and CDR2 is YYREEE in the germline V gene (reference sequence). Trimming removed 2 bases from V and 2 bases from J; junction bases left unmatched: 9. This CDR3 region has 16 residues. For the CDR3, the DNA is TGTGCCAGCAGCTTCGTGGGGGGGACCGATCAAGAGACCCAGTACTTC. It is translated as CASSFVGGTDQETQYF.

The gene calls are TRBV2 and TRBJ2-1, with D perhaps TRBD2 (5 bases). The CDR3 has 15 residues. CDR1 is SNHLY and CDR2 is FYNNEI in the germline V gene. V shed 0 bases and J shed 7 bases, with 13 bases lying between them. The CDR3 spells CASSEARGISNEQFF. Here the CDR3 DNA reads TGTGCCAGCAGTGAAGCGCGAGGGATTTCGAATGAGCAGTTCTTC.

The J gene is TRBJ1-1, the V gene TRBV27; D unclear. Trimming took 5 bases from V and 2 from J, leaving 21 bases between them. Germline V lookup: CDR1 MNHEY, CDR2 SMNVEV (reference sequence). The CDR3 runs 17 residues. The CDR3 nucleotides are TGTGCCAGCAGTCCACGGATGACGGGAGCAGGTAACACTGAAGCTTTCTTT. This encodes CASSPRMTGAGNTEAFF.

The J gene is TRBJ1-2, the V gene TRBV18; perhaps TRBD1 as D (5 bases). The V and J ends lost 3 bases and 4 bases respectively, with 12 bases between them. Per the germline V gene, CDR1 is KGHSH and CDR2 is LQKENI. The length of the CDR3 is 14 residues. Here the CDR3 DNA reads TGTGCCAGCTCACCCCGGGGGGAAGTCTATGGCTACACCTTC. This encodes CASSPRGEVYGYTF.

The chain has TRBV19 and TRBJ1-5, with TRBD1 matching 7 bases. This CDR3 has 14 residues. V shed 7 bases, J shed 4 bases, and the junction held 7 bases outside the gene matches. CDR1 LNHDA and CDR2 SQIVND come from the germline V gene (reference sequence). CDR3 amino acids: CASKEGAKNQPQHF. For the CDR3, the DNA is TGTGCCAGTAAGGAGGGGGCGAAGAATCAGCCCCAGCATTTT.

This clone was counted only a few times. The J gene is TRBJ1-2, the V gene TRBV5-1; D not resolved. V was shortened by 4 bases and J by 6 bases, with 16 bases between the two germline ends. Germline lookup yields CDR1 SGHRS and CDR2 YFSETQ. The CDR3 loop spans 14 amino acids. The CDR3 protein is CASSPVPSGDGYTF. The CDR3 bases are TGCGCCAGCAGCCCGGTGCCCAGCGGTGATGGCTACACCTTC. The whole variable domain, remainder taken from reference TRBV5-1 and TRBJ1-2, is KAGVTQTPRYLIKTRGQQVTLSCSPISGHRSVSWYQQTPGQGLQFLFEYFSETQRNKGNFPGRFSGRQFSNSRSEMNVSTLELGDSALYLCASSPVPSGDGYTFGSGTRLTVV.

The chain joins TRBV5-8 to TRBJ2-2; the D gene is possibly TRBD1 (5 bases). V gave up 4 bases and J gave up 4 bases, with 5 bases separating them. This CDR3 is built from 12 residues. Germline V gene sequence: CDR1 SGHTS, CDR2 YDEGEE. CDR3 region: CASSRGTGELFF. In DNA, the CDR3 is TGTGCCAGCAGCAGGGGCACCGGGGAGCTGTTTTTT.

V usage is TRBV18 and J usage is TRBJ1-2, with D hard to call. Germline assignment: CDR1 KGHSH and CDR2 LQKENI. Between the trimmed V and J ends, which lost 2 bases and 6 bases, there was a span of 7 bases. This CDR3 region has 12 residues. Here the CDR3 reads CASSPYGDGYTF. Written as DNA, the CDR3 is TGTGCCAGCTCACCATACGGGGATGGCTACACCTTC.

The chain is built from TRBV5-1 and TRBJ1-1; D may be TRBD1 (5 bases). CDR1 is SGHRS, CDR2 YFSETQ, per germline. The CDR3 runs 15 residues. The germline V and J ends were trimmed by 0 bases and 1 base, with 10 bases remaining between them. The CDR3 nucleotides read TGCGCCAGCAGCTTGGTCCAGGGACGGAACACTGAAGCTTTCTTT. This codes for CASSLVQGRNTEAFF.

The rearrangement links TRBV6-1 to TRBJ1-1; no reliable D call. CDR3 size: 14 residues. Trimming took 2 bases from V and 0 from J, leaving 7 bases between them. Germline V gene sequence: CDR1 MNHNS, CDR2 SASEGT. In DNA, the CDR3 is TGTGCCAGCAGTGAACGGGCACTGAACACTGAAGCTTTCTTT. Translated: CASSERALNTEAFF.

The chain uses TRBV7-8 and TRBJ2-7, with 10 nucleotides matching TRBD2. The CDR3 length is 15 residues. The germline CDR1 and CDR2 sequences are SGHVS and FQNEAQ. Trimming at V came to 7 bases and at J to 0 bases, leaving 6 bases not matched to a gene. The CDR3 coding sequence is TGTGCCAGCACCCTAGCGGGGGTAACCTCCTACGAGCAGTACTTC. Amino acids: CASTLAGVTSYEQYF.

This CDR3 reads CASSPISSTGSMRGYTF. DNA of the CDR3: TGCGCCAGCAGCCCCATTAGTTCGACAGGATCCATGCGGGGCTACACCTTC. J is TRBJ1-2 and V is TRBV10-1; possibly TRBD1 for D (6 bases). This CDR3 comprises 17 residues. Trimming pared 6 bases from V and 8 bases from J, leaving 28 bases between. Germline assignment: CDR1 WNHNN and CDR2 SYGVQD (reference sequence).

With respect to this clone: The DNA is omitted, as the CDR3 cannot be located on it reliably, and the CDR3 follows TCRdb's listing. The rearrangement uses TRBV27 and TRBJ2-2; the table's D call TRBD1 went unverified against the DNA. The CDR3 spans 16 amino acids, including both terminal residues. Germline V gene lookup returns CDR1 MNHEY and CDR2 SMNVEV (reference sequence). Here the CDR3 reads CASSLRQGLGPGSCFF.